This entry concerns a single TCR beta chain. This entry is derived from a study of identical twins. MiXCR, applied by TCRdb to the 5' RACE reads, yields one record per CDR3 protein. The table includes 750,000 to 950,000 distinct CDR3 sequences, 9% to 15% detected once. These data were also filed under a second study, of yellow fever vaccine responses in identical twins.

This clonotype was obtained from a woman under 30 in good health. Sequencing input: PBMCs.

The CDR3 loop is CASSPSQNTQYF. The CDR3 coding sequence is TGTGCCAGCAGCCCTAGCCAGAATACGCAGTATTTT. The chain carries TRBV7-2 and TRBJ2-3, with a tentative D call TRBD2 (5 bases). Germline V lookup: CDR1 SGHTA, CDR2 FQGNSA. V lost 5 bases to trimming and J lost 7 bases, with 10 bases between them. This CDR3 spans 12 amino acids. The full variable domain, with the rest looked up from reference TRBV7-2 and TRBJ2-3, is GAGVSQSPSNKVTEKGKDVELRCDPISGHTALYWYRQSLGQGLEFLIYFQGNSAPDKSGLPSDRFSAERTGGSVSTLTIQRTQQEDSAVYLCASSPSQNTQYFGPGTRLTVL.